This T cell receptor (beta chain) was recovered during a study of cytomegalovirus exposure and HLA in healthy donors. Study context: Earlier work reported about 110 million unique TCR beta sequences from about 179 million T cells.

Primers: 60 Vbeta forward and 13 Jbeta reverse. This table comes from immunoSEQ multiplex PCR, and its TCRdb copy is limited to in-frame clones, with some not included. The sample lists 200,000 to 250,000 clones; approximately 82% were seen once. Study-level points and caveats: In vitro data verified a few CMV-associated chains as specific for CMV antigens. A later analysis linked around 17,000 TCR beta sequences to HLA alleles at 0.05 false discovery rate.

The CDR3 totals 15 residues. Germline CDR1 MNHEY, CDR2 SVGAGI. The V and J ends lost 5 bases and 5 bases respectively, with 15 bases between them. Details on this clone: Its matching antigen is unknown.

V and J are TRBV6-5 and TRBJ2-2; possibly TRBD2 for D (6 bases). Sequencing used PBMCs. The sequence came from a man younger than 35 in good health and CMV-seronegative. The CDR3 nucleotides read TGTGCCAGCAGTCTACGGCGGGAAATAACCGGGGAGCTGTTTTTT. Translation gives CASSLRREITGELFF.